This TCR beta chain comes out of a study of identifying expanded T cells in peripheral blood (dated by TCRdb to the late 2010s). As for the study more broadly: Separate aliquots of the same genomic DNA pool were sequenced to produce technical replicates, and four replicates were compared in pairs. Overall results and qualifications from the work: The authors expected that over much longer intervals, such as months to years, biological variance in healthy repertoires might increase even further. The binomial model flagged about 1.1 differentially abundant clones between technical replicates but approximately 16 over approximately 2 weeks and around 20 over around four weeks. Both the number of clones called differentially abundant and the false-positive rate were significantly reduced by the beta-binomial model across all healthy-donor time intervals. Variance in clone template counts between approximately 2-week samples significantly increased with total template count across all healthy donors.

Comment on this clone: The antigen it recognizes is unknown. Base qualities were left out, and no much larger clone turns up one base away.

No immune events, such as infections, were documented for the healthy donors during the collection period. Healthy-donor blood repertoires served as a training cohort to calibrate time-dependent variance in a beta-binomial model of T-cell clone differential abundance. The training cohort included around ten healthy donors, of whom 3 were female and 7 were male. An age range of about 25 to 64 years, with an average of about 39 years, was recorded for the donors. Whole blood was collected from each healthy donor at three time points spaced 2 to 3 weeks apart and obtained from a commercial supplier. For immunosequencing, genomic DNA was extracted from unsorted whole blood. As encoded in the germline V gene (reference sequence), CDR1 is SEHNR while CDR2 is FQNEAQ. From cysteine to phenylalanine, the CDR3 is 14 amino acids long. Only the CDR3 DNA stays, 42 bases, in frame from base 1. Trimming removed 3 bases from V and 0 bases from J, leaving 8 bases between the germline ends.

TCRbeta CDR3 regions were profiled with the immunoSEQ Assay using bias-controlled multiplex PCR amplification of genomic DNA. The authors processed their data as follows. To quantify the absolute abundance of each unique TCRbeta CDR3 region, the sequences were collapsed and filtered. Differential abundance was tested with a binomial (Fisher-equivalent) model and with a beta-binomial model adding time-dependent variance fitted from healthy donors. Any clone with fewer than 5 combined templates was excluded, and a clone was called differentially abundant if its Benjamini-Hochberg FDR was below 0.01. Using the form v = (b*log(k)+a)^2, the beta-binomial variance was modeled as a function of the total template count across the two samples. In TCRdb, the immuneACCESS table is reduced to in-frame sequences with V and J assigned. These tables do not hold every clone; where another copy was compared, an unresolved V gene accounts for under half, and the others remain unexplained. D and trimming were read from the DNA, whereas the V and J calls and clone size are those reported in that table. The sample profile shows around 81,000 clones; about 85% of them were found once. The ten largest clonotypes hold roughly 4.1% of the sample.

Sequencing input: blood. Recombination connected TRBV7-9 to TRBJ1-1, with no confidently assigned D gene. This clonotype was sampled from a person aged 18-70 years in good health. The nucleotide sequence is given as TGTGCCAGCAGCTTTTTAGGGATGAACACTGAAGCTTTCTTT. This yields the protein CASSFLGMNTEAFF.